This T cell receptor beta chain originates from a study of blood T cell repertoires in COVID-19. TCRdb keeps only in-frame clones here, not all; method: immunoSEQ multiplex PCR. The profile covers under 250,000 clones, with about 89% appearing a single time and about 5% taken by the ten largest. Sequencing was done on a sample of peripheral blood. This TCR was sampled from a woman aged 40 to 50 with acute or convalescent COVID-19.

The CDR3 sequence: CASSQASGSHTPHTDTQYF. DNA of the CDR3: TGTGCCAGCAGCCAGGCTAGCGGTTCCCACACGCCTCACACAGATACGCAGTATTTT. The rearrangement uses TRBV3-1 (or the pseudogene TRBV3-2) and TRBJ2-3; 7 bases fit TRBD2. J lost 2 bases, V lost 3 bases, and 17 bases had no gene match. Germline V gene lookup returns CDR1 LGHDT and CDR2 YNNKEL (reference sequence). There are 19 residues in the CDR3.